This T cell receptor (beta chain) came from a study of CD8+CD57+ T cells in acquired aplastic anemia. Study-wide context: Sorted CD4+ and CD8+ cells gave a mean 3.2 ug DNA, range roughly 0.2 to 27.4 ug. Findings and caveats of the study: Roughly 27 sequences, all CD8+ CDR3, were shared between patients and controls.

Germline lookup yields CDR1 SSHAT and CDR2 FNYEAQ (reference sequence). V lost 2 bases and J lost 7, with 8 bases in between. CDR3 length equals 13 residues. Comments on this clonotype: Antigen specificity is unknown.

It was genomic DNA that served as the template for profiling TCR beta VDJ and CDR3. Each CDR3 protein is one row after TCRdb ran MiXCR on the reads. The sample includes around 150,000 distinct CDR3 sequences, less than 45% of them seen just once. Sequencing was carried out using sorted CD4+, CD8+, or CD8+CD57+ T cells (not recorded which) from PBMCs. This receptor was taken from a human donor in good health, serving as a control. V is TRBV7-7 and J is TRBJ2-2, with a tentative D call TRBD2 (6 bases). CDR3 DNA: TGTGCCAGCAGCTTAATGGGAGGCGGGGAGCTGTTTTTT. The encoded protein is CASSLMGGGELFF. Using reference TRBV7-7 and TRBJ2-2 for the parts outside the CDR3, the full variable domain is GAGVSQSPRYKVTKRGQDVTLRCDPISSHATLYWYQQALGQGPEFLTYFNYEAQPDKSGLPSDRFSAERPEGSISTLTIQRTEQRDSAMYRCASSLMGGGELFFGEGSRLTVL.